This T cell receptor beta chain was identified during a study of cytomegalovirus exposure and HLA in healthy donors. As for the study in general: The early release's HLA-typed donors yielded 78 million or so unique TCRs. Study-level results: The study found most TCR sequences rare, yet found some public TCRs in many donors. In a later analysis, most CMV-associated TCR beta chains appeared HLA-restricted.

In the case of this clone: Its antigen is not known.

The PCR made use of 60 Vbeta and 13 Jbeta primers. Only in-frame clones appear in the TCRdb table, and some are missing; sequencing was by immunoSEQ multiplex PCR. This sample has about 72,000 clones; roughly four fifths occur once, and the top ten carry 1.9%. The CDR3 is 13 residues long. The V gene's germline CDR1 is GTSNPN and CDR2 SVGIG (reference sequence). The sequencing sample was made of PBMCs. The gene calls are TRBV30 and TRBJ2-7; possibly TRBD2 for D (7 bases). The sequence derives from a man younger than 35 in good health and CMV-seronegative. CDR3 in DNA: TGTGCGGGAGGGGGATCCAACTACTACGAGCAGTACTTC. Protein: CAGGGSNYYEQYF.